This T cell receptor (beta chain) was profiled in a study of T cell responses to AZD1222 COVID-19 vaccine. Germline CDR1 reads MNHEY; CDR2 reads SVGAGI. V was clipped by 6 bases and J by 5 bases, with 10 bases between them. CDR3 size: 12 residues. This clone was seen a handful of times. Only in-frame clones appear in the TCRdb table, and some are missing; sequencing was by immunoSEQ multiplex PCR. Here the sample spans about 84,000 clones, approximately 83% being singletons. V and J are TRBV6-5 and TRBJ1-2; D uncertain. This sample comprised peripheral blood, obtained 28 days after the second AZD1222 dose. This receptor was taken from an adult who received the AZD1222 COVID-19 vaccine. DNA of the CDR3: TGTGCCAGCAGGGGGTCGTCTTATGGCTACACCTTC. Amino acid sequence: CASRGSSYGYTF.